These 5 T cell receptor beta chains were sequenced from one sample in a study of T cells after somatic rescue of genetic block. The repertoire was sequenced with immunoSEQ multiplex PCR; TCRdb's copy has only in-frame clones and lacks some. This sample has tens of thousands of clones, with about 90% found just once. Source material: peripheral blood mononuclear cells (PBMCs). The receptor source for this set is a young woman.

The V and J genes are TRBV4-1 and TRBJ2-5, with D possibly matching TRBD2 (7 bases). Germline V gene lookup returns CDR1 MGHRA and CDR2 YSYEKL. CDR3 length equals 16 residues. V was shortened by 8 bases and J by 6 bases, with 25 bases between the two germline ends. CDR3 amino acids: CASLPRAGAIRKTQYF. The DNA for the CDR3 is TGCGCCAGCCTACCCAGGGCGGGGGCCATCCGGAAGACCCAGTACTTC.

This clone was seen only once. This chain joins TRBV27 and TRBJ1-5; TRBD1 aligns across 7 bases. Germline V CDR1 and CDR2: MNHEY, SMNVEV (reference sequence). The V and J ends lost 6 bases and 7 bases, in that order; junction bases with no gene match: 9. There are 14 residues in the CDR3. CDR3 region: CASSVTGRGQPQHF. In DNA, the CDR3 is TGTGCCAGCAGCGTGACAGGGCGAGGACAGCCCCAGCATTTT.

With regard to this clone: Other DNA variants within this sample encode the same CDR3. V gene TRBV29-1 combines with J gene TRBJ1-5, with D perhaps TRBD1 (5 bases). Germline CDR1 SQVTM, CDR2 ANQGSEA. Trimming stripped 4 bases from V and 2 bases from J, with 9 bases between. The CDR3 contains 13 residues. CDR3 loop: CSVGGGGNQPQHF. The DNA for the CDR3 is TGCAGCGTTGGCGGAGGGGGCAATCAGCCCCAGCATTTT.

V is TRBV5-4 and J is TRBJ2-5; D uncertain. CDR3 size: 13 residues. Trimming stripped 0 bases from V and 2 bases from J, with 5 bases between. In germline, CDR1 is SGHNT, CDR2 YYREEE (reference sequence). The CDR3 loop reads CASSLEPQETQYF. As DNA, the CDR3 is TGTGCCAGCAGCTTGGAACCTCAAGAGACCCAGTACTTC. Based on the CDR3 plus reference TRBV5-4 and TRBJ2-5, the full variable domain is ETGVTQSPTHLIKTRGQQVTLRCSSQSGHNTVSWYQQALGQGPQFIFQYYREEENGRGNFPPRFSGLQFPNYSSELNVNALELDDSALYLCASSLEPQETQYFGPGTRLLVL.

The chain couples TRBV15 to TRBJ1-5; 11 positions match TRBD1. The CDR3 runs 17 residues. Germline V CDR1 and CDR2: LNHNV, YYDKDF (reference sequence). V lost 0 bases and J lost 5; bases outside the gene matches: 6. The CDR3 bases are TGTGCCACCAGCAGAGAAGTTTGGACAGGGGGCGATCAGCCCCAGCATTTT. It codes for CATSREVWTGGDQPQHF.